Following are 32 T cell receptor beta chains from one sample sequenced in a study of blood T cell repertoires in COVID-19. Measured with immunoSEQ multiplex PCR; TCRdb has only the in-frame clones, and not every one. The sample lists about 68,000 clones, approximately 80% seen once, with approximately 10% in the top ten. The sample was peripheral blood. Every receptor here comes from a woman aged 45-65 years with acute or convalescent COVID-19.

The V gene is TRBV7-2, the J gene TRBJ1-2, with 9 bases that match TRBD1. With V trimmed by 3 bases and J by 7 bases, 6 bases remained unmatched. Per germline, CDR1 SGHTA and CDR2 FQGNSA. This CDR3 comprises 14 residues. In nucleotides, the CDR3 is TGTGCCAGCAGCTTTACAGGGGGCGCAGGTGGCTACACCTTC. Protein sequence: CASSFTGGAGGYTF. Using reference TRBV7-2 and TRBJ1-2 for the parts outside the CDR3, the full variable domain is GAGVSQSPSNKVTEKGKDVELRCDPISGHTALYWYRQSLGQGLEFLIYFQGNSAPDKSGLPSDRFSAERTGGSVSTLTIQRTQQEDSAVYLCASSFTGGAGGYTFGSGTRLTVV.

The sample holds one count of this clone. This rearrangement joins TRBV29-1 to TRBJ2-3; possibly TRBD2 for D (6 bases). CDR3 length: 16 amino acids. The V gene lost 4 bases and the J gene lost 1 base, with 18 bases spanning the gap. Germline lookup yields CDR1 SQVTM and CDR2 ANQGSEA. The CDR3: CSVVGGVVRGTDTQYF. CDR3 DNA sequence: TGCAGCGTTGTTGGCGGGGTCGTGCGAGGCACAGATACGCAGTATTTT.

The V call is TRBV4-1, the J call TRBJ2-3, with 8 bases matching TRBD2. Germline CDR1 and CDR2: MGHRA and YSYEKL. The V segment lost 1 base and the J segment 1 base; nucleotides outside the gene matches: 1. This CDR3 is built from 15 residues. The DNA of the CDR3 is TGCGCCAGCAGCCAAGGGCGGGGGGGCACAGATACGCAGTATTTT. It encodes CASSQGRGGTDTQYF.

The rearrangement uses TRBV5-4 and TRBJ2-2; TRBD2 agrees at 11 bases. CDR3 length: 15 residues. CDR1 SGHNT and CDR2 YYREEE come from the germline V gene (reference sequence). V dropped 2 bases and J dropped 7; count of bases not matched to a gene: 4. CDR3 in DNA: TGTGCCAGCAGCTTTAGCGGGAGGGCGGTCGGGGAGCTGTTTTTT. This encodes CASSFSGRAVGELFF.

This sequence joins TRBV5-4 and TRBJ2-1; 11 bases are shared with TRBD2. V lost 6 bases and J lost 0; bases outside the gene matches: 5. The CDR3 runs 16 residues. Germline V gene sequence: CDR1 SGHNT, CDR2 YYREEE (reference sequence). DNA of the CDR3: TGTGCCAGCACCATAGCGGGAGGGAGCTCCTACAATGAGCAGTTCTTC. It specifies CASTIAGGSSYNEQFF.

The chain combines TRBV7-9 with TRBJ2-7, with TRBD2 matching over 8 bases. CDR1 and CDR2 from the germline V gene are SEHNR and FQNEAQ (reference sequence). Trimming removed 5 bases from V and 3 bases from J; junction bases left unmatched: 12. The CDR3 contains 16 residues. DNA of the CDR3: TGTGCCAGCAGCCCCGCCGGGCGGGAGGAAAGCTACGAGCAGTACTTC. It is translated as CASSPAGREESYEQYF. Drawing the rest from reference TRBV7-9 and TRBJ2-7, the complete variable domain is DTGVSQNPRHKITKRGQNVTFRCDPISEHNRLYWYRQTLGQGPEFLTYFQNEAQLEKSRLLSDRFSAERPKGSFSTLEIQRTEQGDSAMYLCASSPAGREESYEQYFGPGTRLTVT.

CDR3: CAWSPGGSGANVLTF. The CDR3 region has the DNA TGTGCCTGGAGTCCAGGGGGCTCTGGGGCCAACGTCCTGACTTTC. The gene calls are TRBV30 and TRBJ2-6; 7 bases are a match to TRBD1. The ends lost 2 bases at V and 0 bases at J; junction bases unmatched: 1. The CDR3 extends over 15 amino acids. CDR1 GTSNPN and CDR2 SVGIG come from the germline V gene (reference sequence).

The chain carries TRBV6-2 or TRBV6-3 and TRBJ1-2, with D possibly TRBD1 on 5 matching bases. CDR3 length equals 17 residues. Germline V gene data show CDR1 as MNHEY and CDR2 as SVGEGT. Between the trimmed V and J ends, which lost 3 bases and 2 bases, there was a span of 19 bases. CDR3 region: CASSYGTRGAGNYGYTF. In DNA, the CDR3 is TGTGCCAGCAGTTATGGAACCCGTGGGGCCGGGAACTATGGCTACACCTTC.

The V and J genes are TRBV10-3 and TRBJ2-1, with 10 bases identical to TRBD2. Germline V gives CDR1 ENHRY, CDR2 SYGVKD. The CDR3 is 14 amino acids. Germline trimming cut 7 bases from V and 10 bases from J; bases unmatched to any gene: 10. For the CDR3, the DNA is TGTGCCATCAAGGGGAGCGGGAGGGGGCCGGAGCAGTTCTTC. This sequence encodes CAIKGSGRGPEQFF.

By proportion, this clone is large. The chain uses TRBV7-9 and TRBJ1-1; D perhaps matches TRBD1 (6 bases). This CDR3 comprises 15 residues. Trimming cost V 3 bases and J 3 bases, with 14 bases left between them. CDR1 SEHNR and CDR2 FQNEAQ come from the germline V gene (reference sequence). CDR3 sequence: CASSLAGEWDTEAFF. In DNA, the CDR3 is TGTGCCAGCAGCTTGGCAGGGGAATGGGACACTGAAGCTTTCTTT.

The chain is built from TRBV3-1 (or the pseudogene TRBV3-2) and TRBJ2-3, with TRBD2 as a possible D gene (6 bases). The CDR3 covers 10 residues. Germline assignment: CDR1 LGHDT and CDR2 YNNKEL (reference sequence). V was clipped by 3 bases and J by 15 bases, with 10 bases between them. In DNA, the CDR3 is TGTGCCAGCAGCCACCGGGACTTCTATTTT. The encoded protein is CASSHRDFYF.

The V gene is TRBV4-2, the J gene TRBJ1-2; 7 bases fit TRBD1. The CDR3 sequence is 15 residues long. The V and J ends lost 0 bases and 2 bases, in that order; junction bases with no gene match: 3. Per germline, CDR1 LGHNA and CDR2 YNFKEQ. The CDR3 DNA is TGTGCCAGCAGCCAAGAAGGGACAGACAACTATGGCTACACCTTC. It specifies CASSQEGTDNYGYTF.

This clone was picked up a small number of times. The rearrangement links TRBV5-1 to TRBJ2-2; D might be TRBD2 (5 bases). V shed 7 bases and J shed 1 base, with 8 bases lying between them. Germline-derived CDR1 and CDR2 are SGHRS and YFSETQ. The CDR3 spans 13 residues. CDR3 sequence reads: CASDEGNTGELFF. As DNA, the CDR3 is TGCGCCAGCGACGAGGGGAACACCGGGGAGCTGTTTTTT.

For the CDR3, the DNA is TGTGCCAGTAGTATTCCGAGTCTAACCCCTGGAGGGGATGGCTACACCTTC. Residues: CASSIPSLTPGGDGYTF. This chain uses TRBV19 with TRBJ1-2; tentatively, D is TRBD1 (5 bases). Trimming removed 3 bases at V and 6 bases at J, with 23 bases between. This CDR3 contains 17 residues. Germline-derived CDR1 and CDR2 are LNHDA and SQIVND (reference sequence).

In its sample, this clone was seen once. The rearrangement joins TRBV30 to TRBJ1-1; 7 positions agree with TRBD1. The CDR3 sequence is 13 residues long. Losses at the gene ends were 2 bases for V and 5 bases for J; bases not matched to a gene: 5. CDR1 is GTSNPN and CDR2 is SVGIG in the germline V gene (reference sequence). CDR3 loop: CAWSLGDSTEAFF. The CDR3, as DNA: TGTGCCTGGAGTCTAGGGGACAGTACTGAAGCTTTCTTT.

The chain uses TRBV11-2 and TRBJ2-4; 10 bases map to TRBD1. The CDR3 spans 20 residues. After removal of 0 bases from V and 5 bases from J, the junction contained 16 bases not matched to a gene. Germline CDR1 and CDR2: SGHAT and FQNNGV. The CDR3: CASSLDLPGQGPSDQNIQYF. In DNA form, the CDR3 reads TGTGCCAGCAGCTTAGATCTTCCGGGACAGGGGCCGAGTGACCAAAACATTCAGTACTTC. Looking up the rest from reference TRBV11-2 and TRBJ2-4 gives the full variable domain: EAGVAQSPRYKIIEKRQSVAFWCNPISGHATLYWYQQILGQGPKLLIQFQNNGVVDDSQLPKDRFSAERLKGVDSTLKIQPAKLEDSAVYLCASSLDLPGQGPSDQNIQYFGAGTRLSVL.

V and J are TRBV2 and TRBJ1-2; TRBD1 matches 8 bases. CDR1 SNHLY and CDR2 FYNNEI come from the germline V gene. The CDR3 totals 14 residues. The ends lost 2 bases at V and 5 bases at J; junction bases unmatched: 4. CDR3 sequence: CASSEFGQGYGYTF. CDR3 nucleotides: TGTGCCAGCAGTGAATTCGGACAGGGATATGGCTACACCTTC.

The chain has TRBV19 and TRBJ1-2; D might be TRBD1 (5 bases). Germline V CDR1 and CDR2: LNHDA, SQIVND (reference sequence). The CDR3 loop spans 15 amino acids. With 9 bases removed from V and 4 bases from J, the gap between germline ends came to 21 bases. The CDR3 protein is CASLQQAELIYGYTF. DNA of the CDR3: TGTGCCAGCCTTCAACAGGCGGAATTAATCTATGGCTACACCTTC.

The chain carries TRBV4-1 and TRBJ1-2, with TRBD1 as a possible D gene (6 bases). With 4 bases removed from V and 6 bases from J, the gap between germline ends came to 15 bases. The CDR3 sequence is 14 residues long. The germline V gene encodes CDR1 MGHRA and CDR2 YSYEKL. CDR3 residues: CASSRDTQGDGYTF. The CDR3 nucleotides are TGCGCCAGCAGCCGGGACACCCAAGGAGATGGCTACACCTTC.

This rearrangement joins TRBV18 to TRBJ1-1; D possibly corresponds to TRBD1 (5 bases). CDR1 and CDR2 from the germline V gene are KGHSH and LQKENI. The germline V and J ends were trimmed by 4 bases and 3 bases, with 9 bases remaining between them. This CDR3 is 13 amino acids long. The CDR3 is CASSQGLDTEAFF. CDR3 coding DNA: TGTGCCAGCTCACAGGGGTTGGACACTGAAGCTTTCTTT.

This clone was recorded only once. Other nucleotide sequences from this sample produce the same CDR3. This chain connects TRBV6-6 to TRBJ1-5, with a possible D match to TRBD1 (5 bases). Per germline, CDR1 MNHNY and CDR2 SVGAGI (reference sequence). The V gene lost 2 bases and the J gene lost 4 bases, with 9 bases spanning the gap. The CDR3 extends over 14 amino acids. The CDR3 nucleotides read TGTGCCAGCAGTTACCCGGAGGGGAATCAGCCCCAGCATTTT. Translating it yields CASSYPEGNQPQHF.

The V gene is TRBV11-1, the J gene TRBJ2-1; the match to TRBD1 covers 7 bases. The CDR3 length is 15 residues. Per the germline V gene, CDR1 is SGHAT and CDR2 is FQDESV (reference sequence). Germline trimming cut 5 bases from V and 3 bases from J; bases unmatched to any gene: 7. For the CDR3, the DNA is TGTGCCAGCAGCCCCCGACAGGGACGCTACAATGAGCAGTTCTTC. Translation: CASSPRQGRYNEQFF.

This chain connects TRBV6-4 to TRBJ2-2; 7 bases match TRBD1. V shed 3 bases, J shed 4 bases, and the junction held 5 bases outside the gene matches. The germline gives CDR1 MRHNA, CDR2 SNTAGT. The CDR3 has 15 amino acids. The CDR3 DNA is TGTGCCAGCAGTGAGAAGGGGGCAGGCACCGGGGAGCTGTTTTTT. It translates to CASSEKGAGTGELFF.

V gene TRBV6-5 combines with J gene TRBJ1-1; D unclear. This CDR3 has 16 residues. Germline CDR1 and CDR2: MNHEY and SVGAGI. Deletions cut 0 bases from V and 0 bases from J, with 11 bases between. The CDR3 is CASSYSGSFMNTEAFF. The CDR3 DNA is TGTGCCAGCAGTTACTCGGGCAGCTTTATGAACACTGAAGCTTTCTTT.

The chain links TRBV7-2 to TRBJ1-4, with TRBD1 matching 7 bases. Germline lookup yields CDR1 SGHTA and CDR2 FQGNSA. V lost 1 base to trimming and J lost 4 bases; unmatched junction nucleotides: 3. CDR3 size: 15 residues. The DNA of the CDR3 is TGTGCCAGCAGCTTAGTGGGACAGCTTAATGAAAAACTGTTTTTT. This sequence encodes CASSLVGQLNEKLFF.

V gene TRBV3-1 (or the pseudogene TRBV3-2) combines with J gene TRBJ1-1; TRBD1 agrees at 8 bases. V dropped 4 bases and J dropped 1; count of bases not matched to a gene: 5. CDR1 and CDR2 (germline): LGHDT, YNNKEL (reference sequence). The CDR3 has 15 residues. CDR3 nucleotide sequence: TGTGCCAGCAGCCCCTCGGACAGGGCGAACACTGAAGCTTTCTTT. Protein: CASSPSDRANTEAFF.

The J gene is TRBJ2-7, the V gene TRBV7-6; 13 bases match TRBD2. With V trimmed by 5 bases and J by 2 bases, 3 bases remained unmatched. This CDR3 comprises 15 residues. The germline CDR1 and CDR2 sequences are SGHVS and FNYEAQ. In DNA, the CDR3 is TGTGCCAGCAGCAAGACTAGCGGGGGGACCTACGAGCAGTACTTC. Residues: CASSKTSGGTYEQYF.

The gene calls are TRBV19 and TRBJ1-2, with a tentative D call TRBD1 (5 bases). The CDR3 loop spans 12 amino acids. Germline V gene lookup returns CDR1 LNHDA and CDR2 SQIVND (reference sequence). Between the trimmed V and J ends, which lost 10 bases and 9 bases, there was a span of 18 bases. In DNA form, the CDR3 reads TGTGCCACTAGGCCCGTGGAGGGGAGCTACACCTTC. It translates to CATRPVEGSYTF.

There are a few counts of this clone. The CDR3 is CASSPSTTGAYEQYF. The CDR3 nucleotides are TGTGCCAGTAGTCCCTCGACGACAGGCGCCTACGAGCAGTACTTC. The chain recombines TRBV19 with TRBJ2-7; D may be TRBD1 (6 bases). The CDR3 is 15 residues long. V was pared by 5 bases and J by 2 bases, with 16 bases between. The germline V gene encodes CDR1 LNHDA and CDR2 SQIVND (reference sequence).

CDR3 protein: CASSRDTYSNQPQHF. For the CDR3, the DNA is TGCGCCAGCAGTCGAGACACCTATAGCAATCAGCCCCAGCATTTT. The V and J genes are TRBV5-1 and TRBJ1-5; D unclear. Germline V lookup: CDR1 SGHRS, CDR2 YFSETQ. Between the trimmed V and J ends, which lost 5 bases and 0 bases, there was a span of 12 bases. This CDR3 spans 15 amino acids.

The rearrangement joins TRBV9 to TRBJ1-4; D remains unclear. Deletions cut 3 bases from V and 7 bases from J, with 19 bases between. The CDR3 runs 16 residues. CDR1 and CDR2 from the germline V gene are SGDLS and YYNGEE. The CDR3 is CASSAPRGSETEKLFF. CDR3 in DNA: TGTGCCAGCAGCGCCCCCCGCGGCAGTGAAACTGAAAAACTGTTTTTT.

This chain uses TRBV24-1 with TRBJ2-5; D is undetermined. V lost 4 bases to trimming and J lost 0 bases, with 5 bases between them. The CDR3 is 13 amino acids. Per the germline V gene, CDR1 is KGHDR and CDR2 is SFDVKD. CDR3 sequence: CATSERDQETQYF. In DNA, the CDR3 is TGTGCCACCAGTGAGAGAGACCAAGAGACCCAGTACTTC.